These 27 T cell receptor beta chains came from one sample sequenced in a study of cytomegalovirus exposure and HLA in healthy donors. PCR involved 60 Vbeta and 13 Jbeta primers. This table comes from immunoSEQ multiplex PCR, and its TCRdb copy is limited to in-frame clones, with some not included. The sample contains 100,000 to 150,000 clones, approximately 83% of which appear only once. The specimen sequenced was PBMCs. The receptors come from a girl aged 2 to 9 in good health and CMV-seronegative.

The chain links TRBV21-1 to TRBJ1-4; the D call in the table, TRBD1, was not verified against the DNA. TRBV21-1 constitutes a pseudogene. This CDR3 has 15 amino acids. The CDR3 loop reads CASRVSGTGPEKLFF. The DNA for the CDR3 is TGTGCCAGCCGTGTTTCCGGGACAGGTCCTGAAAAACTGTTTTTT.

The CDR3 DNA reads TGTGCCAGCAGCAACATAATTAGTAGCGGGGAGCAGTTCTTC. Amino acid sequence: CASSNIISSGEQFF. The rearrangement links TRBV7-9 to TRBJ2-1; TRBD2 agrees at 7 bases. Unmatched junction bases numbered 11, after V lost 5 bases and J lost 10 bases. Looked up from germline, CDR1 is SEHNR and CDR2 is FQNEAQ (reference sequence). The CDR3 contains 14 residues.

This chain links TRBV28 with TRBJ2-3; TRBD2 is a possible D gene (6 bases). Looked up from germline, CDR1 is MDHEN and CDR2 is SYDVKM. V lost 3 bases, J lost 6 bases, and 22 bases lay in between. CDR3 length: 17 residues. The CDR3 protein is CASSLGFGGLTLDTQYF. The DNA of the CDR3 is TGTGCCAGCAGTTTGGGTTTCGGGGGACTCACCCTGGATACGCAGTATTTT. The complete variable domain, with remaining parts taken from reference TRBV28 and TRBJ2-3, reads DVKVTQSSRYLVKRTGEKVFLECVQDMDHENMFWYRQDPGLGLRLIYFSYDVKMKEKGDIPEGYSVSREKKERFSLILESASTNQTSMYLCASSLGFGGLTLDTQYFGPGTRLTVL.

This clone was detected once. The chain joins TRBV11-2 to TRBJ1-3; D not resolved. Germline CDR1 SGHAT, CDR2 FQNNGV. The V gene lost 5 bases and the J gene lost 0 bases, with 11 bases spanning the gap. The CDR3 spans 15 residues. CDR3 DNA: TGTGCCAGCAGCCTCAGGCACGGCTCTGGAAACACCATATATTTT. This codes for CASSLRHGSGNTIYF.

A single count supports this clone. The V and J genes are TRBV5-6 and TRBJ2-1, with TRBD1 matching 12 bases. The V and J ends lost 3 bases and 5 bases, in that order; junction bases with no gene match: 6. The CDR3 is 16 residues long. In germline, CDR1 is SGHDT, CDR2 YYEEEE. CDR3 region: CASSYPGTGGHNEQFF. The CDR3 bases are TGTGCCAGCAGCTACCCCGGGACAGGGGGCCACAATGAGCAGTTCTTC.

Note on this clone: One junction end disagrees with the germline gene, perhaps due to a read error. The rearrangement links TRBV7-9 to TRBJ2-3, with TRBD1 matching over 7 bases. The CDR3 totals 15 residues. CDR1 and CDR2 from the germline V gene are SEHNR and FQNEAQ (reference sequence). The CDR3 nucleotides are TGTTCCAGCAGCTTGGTAGGGACAGGCACAGATACGCAGTATTTT. Translation gives CSSSLVGTGTDTQYF.

V and J are TRBV14 and TRBJ2-2, with a tentative D call TRBD1 (6 bases). The CDR3 runs 14 residues. Germline values: CDR1 SGHDN, CDR2 FVKESK. Trimming stripped 2 bases from V and 6 bases from J, with 10 bases between. Written as DNA, the CDR3 is TGTGCCAGCAGCCAATACAGGGAGTCCGGGGAGCTGTTTTTT. This translates into CASSQYRESGELFF.

The chain employs TRBV6-5 and TRBJ1-1; D is ambiguous. Germline V gene lookup returns CDR1 MNHEY and CDR2 SVGAGI. CDR3 size: 13 residues. V gave up 6 bases and J gave up 4 bases, with 12 bases separating them. DNA of the CDR3: TGTGCCAGCAGCCCCGCTCCCAGCACTGAAGCTTTCTTT. This sequence encodes CASSPAPSTEAFF.

The chain has TRBV9 and TRBJ2-7, with 8 bases fitting TRBD1. Trimming removed 4 bases from V and 3 bases from J; junction bases left unmatched: 12. Germline lookup yields CDR1 SGDLS and CDR2 YYNGEE. The CDR3 loop spans 16 amino acids. The CDR3 region has the DNA TGTGCCAGCAGCCCCCATGGACAGGGAATGGTCTACGAGCAGTACTTC. It is translated as CASSPHGQGMVYEQYF.

The chain employs TRBV7-3 and TRBJ2-2, with 8 bases aligning to TRBD1. From germline, CDR1 is SGHTA and CDR2 FQGTGA. CDR3 length: 15 residues. J was trimmed by 6 bases and V by 3 bases; bases with no gene match: 6. In DNA, the CDR3 is TGTGCCAGCAGCTTGGGCAGGGGGCTCCCCGGGGAGCTGTTTTTT. Translating it yields CASSLGRGLPGELFF. Looking up the rest from reference TRBV7-3 and TRBJ2-2 gives the full variable domain: GAGVSQTPSNKVTEKGKYVELRCDPISGHTALYWYRQSLGQGPEFLIYFQGTGAADDSGLPNDRFFAVRPEGSVSTLKIQRTERGDSAVYLCASSLGRGLPGELFFGEGSRLTVL.

This sequence joins TRBV30 and TRBJ2-5; 10 nucleotides line up with TRBD1. The J call is doubtful: the DNA matches TRBJ2-7 better. The germline V gene encodes CDR1 GTSNPN and CDR2 SVGIG (reference sequence). The CDR3 sequence is 14 residues long. The CDR3 protein is CAWKIGTGDYEQYF. CDR3 coding DNA: TGTGCCTGGAAAATCGGGACAGGGGACTACGAGCAGTACTTC.

The chain joins TRBV19 to TRBJ2-7; TRBD2 agrees at 8 bases. The CDR3 sequence is 15 residues long. V was pared by 5 bases and J by 2 bases, with 8 bases of the junction left unmatched. Germline V lookup: CDR1 LNHDA, CDR2 SQIVND (reference sequence). The CDR3: CASSGQRGMAYEQYF. The CDR3 DNA reads TGTGCCAGTAGTGGCCAGCGGGGGATGGCCTACGAGCAGTACTTC. The full variable domain, in which reference TRBV19 and TRBJ2-7 provide the parts outside the CDR3, is DGGITQSPKYLFRKEGQNVTLSCEQNLNHDAMYWYRQDPGQGLRLIYYSQIVNDFQKGDIAEGYSVSREKKESFPLTVTSAQKNPTAFYLCASSGQRGMAYEQYFGPGTRLTVT.

This chain connects TRBV5-1 to TRBJ2-5; D is ambiguous. CDR3 size: 14 residues. V gave up 0 bases and J gave up 3 bases, with 9 bases separating them. CDR1 and CDR2 (germline): SGHRS, YFSETQ. The CDR3 here is CASSLVWAKETQYF. Written as DNA, the CDR3 is TGCGCCAGCAGCTTGGTTTGGGCTAAAGAGACCCAGTACTTC.

This chain joins TRBV9 and TRBJ2-5, with D possibly TRBD1 on 5 matching bases. The V end was cut by 0 bases, the J end by 3 bases, with 12 bases between. This CDR3 comprises 15 residues. Germline CDR1 SGDLS, CDR2 YYNGEE. CDR3 nucleotides: TGTGCCAGCAGCGTAGCTGCGAGCAGGGAAGAGACCCAGTACTTC. Protein: CASSVAASREETQYF. The full variable domain, rest sourced from reference TRBV9 and TRBJ2-5, is DSGVTQTPKHLITATGQRVTLRCSPRSGDLSVYWYQQSLDQGLQFLIQYYNGEERAKGNILERFSAQQFPDLHSELNLSSLELGDSALYFCASSVAASREETQYFGPGTRLLVL.

The chain combines TRBV1 with TRBJ2-5; the table calls TRBD2, which could not be checked here. TRBV1 is annotated as a pseudogene. CDR3 length equals 11 residues. The CDR3 DNA reads TGCACCAGCAGCCAAGATCGGGGGCAGTACTTC. It yields the protein CTSSQDRGQYF.

V usage is TRBV7-8 and J usage is TRBJ2-1, with TRBD1 matching over 9 bases. Trimming at V came to 5 bases and at J to 7 bases, leaving 21 bases not matched to a gene. CDR1 and CDR2 (germline): SGHVS, FQNEAQ. The CDR3 length is 19 residues. The CDR3 DNA reads as TGTGCCAGCAGCAAACGGGACAGGGCTGGGGGAGTCGGCGGGAATGAGCAGTTCTTC. Residues: CASSKRDRAGGVGGNEQFF.

J is TRBJ1-2 and V is TRBV7-9; the match to TRBD1 covers 8 bases. With V trimmed by 3 bases and J by 2 bases, 2 bases remained unmatched. The CDR3 has 14 residues. Germline CDR1 reads SEHNR; CDR2 reads FQNEAQ (reference sequence). The CDR3 bases are TGTGCCAGCAGCTTGGGACAGGAGAACTATGGCTACACCTTC. It encodes CASSLGQENYGYTF.

The chain is built from TRBV27 and TRBJ2-5, with a weak D call TRBD1 (6 bases). The DNA matches TRBJ2-7 better at its end, which makes the J call doubtful. The germline gives CDR1 MNHEY, CDR2 SMNVEV (reference sequence). This CDR3 contains 13 residues. CDR3 protein: CASSQQGSYEQYF. CDR3 DNA sequence: TGTGCCAGCAGTCAACAGGGTTCCTACGAGCAGTACTTC.

This chain connects TRBV9 to TRBJ2-5, with TRBD2 matching over 9 bases. The germline V gene encodes CDR1 SGDLS and CDR2 YYNGEE. This CDR3 region has 15 residues. The ends lost 5 bases at V and 5 bases at J; junction bases unmatched: 10. The CDR3 nucleotides are TGTGCCAGCAGTTGGGCGGGAGGGCCAGGGGAGACCCAGTACTTC. It specifies CASSWAGGPGETQYF. The full variable domain, in which reference TRBV9 and TRBJ2-5 provide the parts outside the CDR3, is DSGVTQTPKHLITATGQRVTLRCSPRSGDLSVYWYQQSLDQGLQFLIQYYNGEERAKGNILERFSAQQFPDLHSELNLSSLELGDSALYFCASSWAGGPGETQYFGPGTRLLVL.

The chain couples TRBV5-5 to TRBJ2-7; a possible D gene is TRBD1 (5 bases). V was trimmed by 0 bases and J by 2 bases, leaving 9 bases between them. The CDR3 runs to 14 residues. CDR1 and CDR2 from the germline V gene are SGHKS and YYEKEE (reference sequence). The CDR3 nucleotides read TGTGCCAGCAGCTTGGTGGGCAGGGCCTACGAGCAGTACTTC. Protein: CASSLVGRAYEQYF. Using reference TRBV5-5 and TRBJ2-7 for the parts outside the CDR3, the full variable domain is DAGVTQSPTHLIKTRGQQVTLRCSPISGHKSVSWYQQVLGQGPQFIFQYYEKEERGRGNFPDRFSARQFPNYSSELNVNALLLGDSALYLCASSLVGRAYEQYFGPGTRLTVT.

This chain links TRBV4-1 with TRBJ2-3; 10 nucleotides line up with TRBD2. Germline CDR1 and CDR2: MGHRA and YSYEKL. The CDR3 spans 17 residues. J gave up 0 bases and V 0 bases, and 3 bases lay outside the gene matches. CDR3 loop: CASSQEATSGSTDTQYF. CDR3 nucleotide sequence: TGCGCCAGCAGCCAAGAGGCGACTAGCGGGAGCACAGATACGCAGTATTTT.

The rearrangement links TRBV29-1 to TRBJ2-1; weak D call: TRBD2 (6 bases). The germline V and J ends were trimmed by 4 bases and 0 bases, with 10 bases remaining between them. Germline assignment: CDR1 SQVTM and CDR2 ANQGSEA. The CDR3 loop spans 14 amino acids. CDR3 residues: CSVGAGSSYNEQFF. The CDR3 DNA follows: TGCAGCGTTGGTGCGGGGAGCTCCTACAATGAGCAGTTCTTC.

The CDR3: CASSSRVNHNEQFF. The CDR3 DNA reads TGTGCCAGCAGCTCCCGCGTAAATCACAATGAGCAGTTCTTC. The V gene is TRBV9, the J gene TRBJ2-1; D is unclear. Deletions cut 4 bases from V and 5 bases from J, with 13 bases between. CDR1 is SGDLS and CDR2 is YYNGEE in the germline V gene. There are 14 residues in the CDR3.

The chain is built from TRBV5-1 and TRBJ2-1; no reliable D call. V was clipped by 0 bases and J by 1 base, with 5 bases between them. Germline V gives CDR1 SGHRS, CDR2 YFSETQ. This CDR3 is 14 amino acids long. The DNA for the CDR3 is TGCGCCAGCAGCTTGGCGCAGTCCTACAATGAGCAGTTCTTC. Its translation is CASSLAQSYNEQFF.

J is TRBJ2-5 and V is TRBV19; no firm D call. The V end was cut by 5 bases, the J end by 4 bases, with 8 bases between. The CDR3 totals 12 residues. The V gene's germline CDR1 is LNHDA and CDR2 SQIVND (reference sequence). The DNA of the CDR3 is TGTGCCAGTAGTCCCCCCGGAGAGACCCAGTACTTC. Translated, it gives CASSPPGETQYF. The whole variable domain, filled in from reference TRBV19 and TRBJ2-5, reads DGGITQSPKYLFRKEGQNVTLSCEQNLNHDAMYWYRQDPGQGLRLIYYSQIVNDFQKGDIAEGYSVSREKKESFPLTVTSAQKNPTAFYLCASSPPGETQYFGPGTRLLVL.

The chain employs TRBV5-1 and TRBJ2-7; TRBD2 agrees at 8 bases. CDR3 length equals 15 residues. The V segment lost 4 bases and the J segment 3 bases; nucleotides outside the gene matches: 9. From germline, CDR1 is SGHRS and CDR2 YFSETQ. This chain's CDR3 is CASSLTISGNYEQYF. DNA of the CDR3: TGCGCCAGCAGCCTCACAATTAGCGGGAACTACGAGCAGTACTTC.

The J gene is TRBJ2-1, the V gene TRBV19; tentatively, D is TRBD1 (6 bases). The CDR3 sequence is 14 residues long. V was cut by 6 bases and J by 7 bases, with 16 bases left in between. CDR1 LNHDA and CDR2 SQIVND come from the germline V gene (reference sequence). The CDR3 DNA reads as TGTGCCAGTAGCCCATCTGGGGGCCATAATGAGCAGTTCTTC. Protein sequence: CASSPSGGHNEQFF.